The clone carrying this TCR beta chain was recorded many times. The target antigen is unknown. The CDR3 is 14 residues long. CDR1 and CDR2 (germline): GTSNPN, SVGIG (reference sequence). The V end lost 3 bases, the J end lost 3 bases, and 15 bases lay between the germline ends. Researchers made TCR beta libraries by using iRepertoire HTBI primers and running Arm-PCR on CDR3 regions. TCRdb re-derived calls from the multiplex PCR reads in MiXCR, one entry per CDR3 protein. Of 400,000 to 450,000 distinct CDR3 sequences detected, 16% appear once; the ten largest clones hold about 10%. The sample is drawn from a study of regulatory T cells in long-lasting Graves disease. Time point noted: newly diagnosed GD, antithyroid drugs for less than 3 months. PBMC RNA served as the TCR library source. The study's findings and limits: Peripheral blood was the sole material, not thyroid tissue.

Separately, the same data were catalogued under a study of T cells in Graves' hyperthyroidism and ophthalmopathy. That work contributes: Among the patients, aged 18 to 65, hyperthyroidism was newly diagnosed and had lasted under 2 months. The model anticipated ophthalmopathy a median 6.5 months pre-onset.

The sequencing here drew on peripheral blood mononuclear cells (PBMCs), taken at new diagnosis, from a patient treated with antithyroid drugs. The chain couples TRBV30 to TRBJ2-7, with TRBD2 as a possible D gene (6 bases). This TCR was sampled from a woman aged 25 to 39 with Graves disease. The DNA for the CDR3 is TGTGCCTGGAGCGCCGGGACTGATTACTACGAGCAGTACTTC. Its protein is CAWSAGTDYYEQYF.